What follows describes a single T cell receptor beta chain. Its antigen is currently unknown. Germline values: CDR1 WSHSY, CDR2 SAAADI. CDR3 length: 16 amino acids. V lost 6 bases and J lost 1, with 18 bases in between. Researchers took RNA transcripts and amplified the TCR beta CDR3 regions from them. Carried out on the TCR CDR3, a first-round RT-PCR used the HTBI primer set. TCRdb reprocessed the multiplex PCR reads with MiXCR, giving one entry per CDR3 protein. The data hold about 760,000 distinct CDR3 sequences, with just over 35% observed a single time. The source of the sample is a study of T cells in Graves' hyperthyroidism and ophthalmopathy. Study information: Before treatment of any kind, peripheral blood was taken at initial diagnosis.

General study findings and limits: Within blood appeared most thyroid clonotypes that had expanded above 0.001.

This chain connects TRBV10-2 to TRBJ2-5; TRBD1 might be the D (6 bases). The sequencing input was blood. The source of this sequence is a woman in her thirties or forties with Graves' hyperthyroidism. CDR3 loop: CASRDSGTTGQETQYF. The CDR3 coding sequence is TGCGCCAGCAGAGACTCCGGGACAACAGGCCAAGAGACCCAGTACTTC.